The next 29 T cell receptor beta chains were all read from a single sample in a study of cytomegalovirus exposure and HLA in healthy donors. Libraries were prepared by immunoSEQ multiplex PCR; TCRdb keeps only in-frame clonotypes and omits some of them. The sample has under 200,000 clones, roughly three quarters seen once. Input material: PBMCs. The receptors were sampled from a woman in her 30s in good health and CMV-seronegative.

The chain is built from TRBV5-1 and TRBJ2-3, with D possibly matching TRBD1 (5 bases). Trimming took off 0 bases at V and 6 bases at J, with 11 bases between the two ends. The CDR3 spans 14 residues. From germline, CDR1 is SGHRS and CDR2 YFSETQ. CDR3 residues: CASSLDRTSDTQYF. The CDR3 coding sequence is TGCGCCAGCAGCTTGGACAGGACCTCCGATACGCAGTATTTT.

The rearrangement uses TRBV7-9 and TRBJ2-5; 7 nucleotides agree with TRBD1. The germline V gene has CDR1 SEHNR and CDR2 FQNEAQ (reference sequence). Trimming at V came to 2 bases and at J to 5 bases, leaving 2 bases not matched to a gene. The CDR3 spans 13 residues. Here the CDR3 DNA reads TGTGCCAGCAGCTTATCAGGGGGTGAGACCCAGTACTTC. Its translation: CASSLSGGETQYF. Full variable domain (outside the CDR3, taken from reference TRBV7-9 and TRBJ2-5): DTGVSQNPRHKITKRGQNVTFRCDPISEHNRLYWYRQTLGQGPEFLTYFQNEAQLEKSRLLSDRFSAERPKGSFSTLEIQRTEQGDSAMYLCASSLSGGETQYFGPGTRLLVL.

CDR3 bases: TGCGCCAGCAGTGAAGCGGGGGTTAGTTACGAGCAGTACTTC. Its translation is CASSEAGVSYEQYF. The V gene is TRBV10-1, the J gene TRBJ2-7; 8 bases match TRBD2. Germline V gene sequence: CDR1 WNHNN, CDR2 SYGVQD (reference sequence). CDR3 length equals 14 residues. After removal of 3 bases from V and 4 bases from J, the junction contained 5 bases not matched to a gene.

The chain couples TRBV6-1 to TRBJ1-1; possible D gene TRBD1, 5 bases. CDR1 and CDR2 (germline): MNHNS, SASEGT. The CDR3 length is 15 residues. The V end was cut by 6 bases, the J end by 1 base, with 15 bases between. The CDR3 sequence is CASRAPGMANTEAFF. The CDR3 DNA follows: TGTGCCAGCAGAGCTCCAGGGATGGCGAACACTGAAGCTTTCTTT.

This clone was counted at least ten times. The CDR3 region has the DNA TGTGCCAGCAGTGAAAGGGGGACAGGAGGCTATGGCTACACCTTC. It translates to CASSERGTGGYGYTF. J is TRBJ1-2 and V is TRBV2; TRBD1 agrees at 8 bases. The V gene's germline CDR1 is SNHLY and CDR2 FYNNEI. The V segment lost 2 bases and the J segment 4 bases; nucleotides outside the gene matches: 6. The CDR3 consists of 15 residues.

CDR3 residues: CASSSTGAHNYGYTF. The CDR3 coding sequence is TGTGCCAGCTCATCGACAGGGGCCCATAACTATGGCTACACCTTC. The chain combines TRBV18 with TRBJ1-2, with 8 bases matching TRBD1. CDR1 is KGHSH and CDR2 is LQKENI in the germline V gene. V lost 5 bases and J lost 1; bases outside the gene matches: 6. This CDR3 has 15 residues.

CDR3 nucleotide sequence: TGTGCCAGCTCACCCAGGCTAGCGGGGGGCAGGGCCCCAGAGACCCAGTACTTC. Its translation: CASSPRLAGGRAPETQYF. The chain has TRBV18 and TRBJ2-5, with 11 nucleotides matching TRBD2. The CDR3 length is 18 residues. V shed 3 bases, J shed 4 bases, and the junction held 13 bases outside the gene matches. Germline V gives CDR1 KGHSH, CDR2 LQKENI.

This clone was counted at least ten times. The same CDR3 is also encoded by other DNA sequences in this sample. The chain is built from TRBV28 and TRBJ2-7; 9 positions match TRBD1. The CDR3 loop spans 15 amino acids. In germline, CDR1 is MDHEN, CDR2 SYDVKM. The ends lost 6 bases at V and 3 bases at J; junction bases unmatched: 9. CDR3: CASSGPGTGYYEQYF. In DNA form, the CDR3 reads TGTGCCAGCAGCGGACCCGGGACAGGGTACTACGAGCAGTACTTC.

The chain carries TRBV18 and TRBJ2-2; D uncertain. The CDR3 spans 14 residues. V was cut by 3 bases and J by 3 bases, with 8 bases left in between. CDR1 is KGHSH, CDR2 LQKENI, per germline. The CDR3 coding sequence is TGTGCCAGCTCACCCAACAGCTACACCGGGGAGCTGTTTTTT. Translation gives CASSPNSYTGELFF. The whole variable domain, remainder taken from reference TRBV18 and TRBJ2-2, is NAGVMQNPRHLVRRRGQEARLRCSPMKGHSHVYWYRQLPEEGLKFMVYLQKENIIDESGMPKERFSAEFPKEGPSILRIQQVVRGDSAAYFCASSPNSYTGELFFGEGSRLTVL.

The V call is TRBV19, the J call TRBJ2-7; a weak D match, TRBD1 (5 bases). This CDR3 region has 12 residues. Per germline, CDR1 LNHDA and CDR2 SQIVND (reference sequence). The V gene lost 10 bases and the J gene lost 5 bases, with 15 bases spanning the gap. The CDR3 is CATSAGYDEQYF. As DNA, the CDR3 is TGTGCCACCTCGGCAGGGTATGACGAGCAGTACTTC.

The J gene is TRBJ2-1, the V gene TRBV7-9; perhaps TRBD2 as D (5 bases). CDR1 is SEHNR and CDR2 is FQNEAQ in the germline V gene (reference sequence). The CDR3 runs 15 residues. V was pared by 11 bases and J by 0 bases, with 17 bases between. The CDR3 spells CAPHEGAISYNEQFF. The CDR3 bases are TGTGCCCCCCATGAGGGAGCGATCTCCTACAATGAGCAGTTCTTC.

The chain combines TRBV5-1 with TRBJ2-3; 7 bases map to TRBD1. Germline V gives CDR1 SGHRS, CDR2 YFSETQ. The junction had 6 bases not matched to a gene; V was cut back by 2 bases and J by 0 bases. The CDR3 runs to 16 residues. The DNA for the CDR3 is TGCGCCAGCAGCTTTGGGGACAGAACTAGCACAGATACGCAGTATTTT. This gives the protein CASSFGDRTSTDTQYF.

V and J are TRBV5-1 and TRBJ1-2; D is possibly TRBD1 (5 bases). With 4 bases removed from V and 5 bases from J, the gap between germline ends came to 12 bases. The germline V gene has CDR1 SGHRS and CDR2 YFSETQ. The CDR3 loop spans 13 amino acids. DNA of the CDR3: TGCGCCAGCAGCCCTGACAGTAAATATGGCTACACCTTC. This encodes CASSPDSKYGYTF.

V usage is TRBV6-1 and J usage is TRBJ2-7; the D is unclear. This CDR3 comprises 11 residues. Trimming pared 9 bases from V and 4 bases from J, leaving 10 bases between. CDR1 and CDR2 from the germline V gene are MNHNS and SASEGT. The CDR3 region has the DNA TGTGCCAGTACCAGGATTTACGAGCAGTACTTC. Residues: CASTRIYEQYF.

This clone was seen a few times. The chain has TRBV14 and TRBJ2-7; D not resolved. CDR1 and CDR2 (germline): SGHDN, FVKESK. The CDR3 runs to 12 residues. V lost 3 bases and J lost 3, with 6 bases in between. For the CDR3, the DNA is TGTGCCAGCAGCCATGTCCACTACGAGCAGTACTTC. As protein: CASSHVHYEQYF.

The chain uses TRBV7-3 and TRBJ2-5, with a tentative D call TRBD2 (6 bases). This CDR3 comprises 13 residues. Looked up from germline, CDR1 is SGHTA and CDR2 is FQGTGA. The V and J ends lost 4 bases and 4 bases respectively, with 10 bases between them. DNA for the CDR3: TGTGCCAGCAGCTCGGCGGGACGAGAGACCCAGTACTTC. Protein: CASSSAGRETQYF.

The rearrangement joins TRBV5-4 to TRBJ1-2; TRBD1 aligns across 7 bases. The ends lost 4 bases at V and 5 bases at J; junction bases unmatched: 5. The CDR3 covers 13 residues. Germline loops: CDR1 SGHNT, CDR2 YYREEE (reference sequence). In DNA, the CDR3 is TGTGCCAGCAGCCAGGGACAGTTTTATGGCTACACCTTC. Residues: CASSQGQFYGYTF. Full variable domain (remainder filled in from reference TRBV5-4 and TRBJ1-2): ETGVTQSPTHLIKTRGQQVTLRCSSQSGHNTVSWYQQALGQGPQFIFQYYREEENGRGNFPPRFSGLQFPNYSSELNVNALELDDSALYLCASSQGQFYGYTFGSGTRLTVV.

The chain couples TRBV4-1 to TRBJ2-5; 9 bases line up with TRBD2. Trimming took 0 bases from V and 5 from J; bases not matched to a gene: 16. The CDR3 extends over 19 amino acids. CDR1 is MGHRA and CDR2 is YSYEKL in the germline V gene. Written as DNA, the CDR3 is TGCGCCAGCAGCCAAGAGTTCCCCGGCGGACTAGCGACCGATGAGACCCAGTACTTC. This codes for CASSQEFPGGLATDETQYF.

This clone was observed a handful of times. V usage is TRBV14 and J usage is TRBJ2-7, with D maybe TRBD2 (6 bases). This CDR3 spans 14 amino acids. Trimming took 0 bases from V and 6 from J, leaving 12 bases between them. Germline values: CDR1 SGHDN, CDR2 FVKESK. The CDR3 DNA sequence: TGTGCCAGCAGCCAAGATGGCTCACTAGCCGAGCAGTACTTC. It encodes CASSQDGSLAEQYF.

This clone was counted a single time. This rearrangement joins TRBV6-6 to TRBJ2-2; 10 nucleotides align to TRBD1. This CDR3 has 16 residues. The V and J ends lost 8 bases and 1 base, in that order; junction bases with no gene match: 7. Germline assignment: CDR1 MNHNY and CDR2 SVGAGI (reference sequence). CDR3 amino acids: CASRTGTGVNTGELFF. For the CDR3, the DNA is TGTGCCAGCCGTACCGGGACAGGGGTGAACACCGGGGAGCTGTTTTTT.

This chain joins TRBV28 and TRBJ1-2, with D possibly TRBD1 on 6 matching bases. The V end lost 5 bases, the J end lost 4 bases, and 20 bases lay between the germline ends. Germline CDR1 reads MDHEN; CDR2 reads SYDVKM. CDR3 size: 16 residues. The CDR3 coding sequence is TGTGCCAGCAGTCTATTGGACAGCCCGCTCGGCTATGGCTACACCTTC. Translated, it gives CASSLLDSPLGYGYTF.

The chain employs TRBV14 and TRBJ2-3; D unclear. CDR1 is SGHDN, CDR2 FVKESK, per germline. Deletions cut 2 bases from V and 0 bases from J, with 9 bases between. The CDR3 contains 15 residues. The CDR3 region is CASSQLRKSTDTQYF. Written as DNA, the CDR3 is TGTGCCAGCAGCCAACTGAGGAAAAGCACAGATACGCAGTATTTT.

A single count supports this clone. The chain has TRBV5-1 and TRBJ2-6; D may be TRBD2 (5 bases). The V and J ends lost 2 bases and 1 base respectively, with 7 bases between them. Germline assignment: CDR1 SGHRS and CDR2 YFSETQ. This CDR3 is built from 15 residues. The CDR3 region is CASSFEGSGANVLTF. CDR3 in DNA: TGCGCCAGCAGCTTTGAGGGATCTGGGGCCAACGTCCTGACTTTC.

The chain employs TRBV6-1 and TRBJ1-1; 8 bases are shared with TRBD1. V lost 4 bases to trimming and J lost 4 bases; unmatched junction nucleotides: 8. The CDR3 covers 15 residues. Looked up from germline, CDR1 is MNHNS and CDR2 is SASEGT. CDR3 amino acids: CASSVLTGGGTEAFF. CDR3 sequence (DNA): TGTGCCAGCAGTGTACTCACAGGGGGGGGCACTGAAGCTTTCTTT.

This sequence joins TRBV5-6 and TRBJ1-1; possible D gene TRBD1, 5 bases. There are 14 residues in the CDR3. Germline lookup yields CDR1 SGHDT and CDR2 YYEEEE. The V and J ends lost 7 bases and 0 bases respectively, with 13 bases between them. The CDR3: CASHWGGMNTEAFF. The CDR3 nucleotides are TGTGCCAGCCATTGGGGGGGAATGAACACTGAAGCTTTCTTT.

V usage is TRBV23-1 and J usage is TRBJ1-2, with D maybe TRBD1 (5 bases). TRBV23-1 is reported as an ORF; its role is uncertain. V was clipped by 4 bases and J by 5 bases, with 8 bases between them. The CDR3 loop spans 12 amino acids. For the CDR3, the DNA is TGCGCCAGCAGTCGGAGACAGTATGGCTACACCTTC. It is translated as CASSRRQYGYTF.

The chain is built from TRBV6-1 and TRBJ1-6; no clear D. The CDR3 loop spans 13 amino acids. V was clipped by 4 bases and J by 7 bases, with 8 bases between them. Germline assignment: CDR1 MNHNS and CDR2 SASEGT. Here the CDR3 DNA reads TGTGCCAGCAGTGTGCAGGAAAATTCACCCCTCCACTTT. It encodes CASSVQENSPLHF.

In its sample, this clone was seen a few times. This rearrangement joins TRBV6-5 to TRBJ1-2; a weak D match, TRBD1 (5 bases). Trimming removed 6 bases from V and 3 bases from J, with 8 bases in between. This CDR3 contains 12 residues. Germline-derived CDR1 and CDR2 are MNHEY and SVGAGI. For the CDR3, the DNA is TGTGCCAGCAGCTCGGGGGACTATGGCTACACCTTC. Translated: CASSSGDYGYTF.

The rearrangement joins TRBV6-6 to TRBJ2-1; weak D call: TRBD2 (5 bases). V was trimmed by 6 bases and J by 3 bases, leaving 15 bases between them. Germline assignment: CDR1 MNHNY and CDR2 SVGAGI (reference sequence). The CDR3 is 15 amino acids. Written as DNA, the CDR3 is TGTGCCAGCAGCCCCCGGGGAACGCTCTACAATGAGCAGTTCTTC. Encoded protein: CASSPRGTLYNEQFF.